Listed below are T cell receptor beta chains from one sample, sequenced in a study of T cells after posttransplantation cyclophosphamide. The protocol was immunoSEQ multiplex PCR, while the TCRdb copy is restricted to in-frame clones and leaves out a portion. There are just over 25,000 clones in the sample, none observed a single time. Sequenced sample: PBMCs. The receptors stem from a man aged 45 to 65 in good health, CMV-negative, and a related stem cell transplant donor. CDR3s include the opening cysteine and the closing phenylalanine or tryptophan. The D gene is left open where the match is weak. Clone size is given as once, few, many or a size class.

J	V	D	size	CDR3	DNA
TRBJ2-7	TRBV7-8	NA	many	CASSLGLQGGLWEQYF	TGTGCCAGCAGCTTAGGGCTCCAGGGGGGCTTGTGGGAGCAGTACTTC
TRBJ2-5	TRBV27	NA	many	CASRSLQETQYF	TGTGCCAGCAGGAGCCTTCAAGAGACCCAGTACTTC
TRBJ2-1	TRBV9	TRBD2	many	CASSRRAGESNEQFF	TGTGCCAGCAGCCGGAGAGCGGGAGAAAGTAATGAGCAGTTCTTC
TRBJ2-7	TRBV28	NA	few	CASRESEQYF	TGTGCCAGCAGGGAGTCCGAGCAGTACTTC
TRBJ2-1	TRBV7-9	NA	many	CASSLTRGSYNEQFF	TGTGCCAGCAGCTTAACCCGGGGTTCCTACAATGAGCAGTTCTTC
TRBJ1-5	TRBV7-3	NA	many	CASRPAEDTMNGSNQPQHF	TGTGCCAGCAGGCCTGCTGAAGACACAATGAATGGCAGCAATCAGCCCCAGCATTTT
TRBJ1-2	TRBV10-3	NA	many	CAISEGIGGLDGYTF	TGTGCCATCAGTGAGGGTATCGGGGGGCTGGATGGCTACACCTTC
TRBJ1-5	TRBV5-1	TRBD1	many	CASSLYPTGEGNQPQHF	TGCGCCAGCAGCTTGTACCCTACAGGGGAGGGCAATCAGCCCCAGCATTTT
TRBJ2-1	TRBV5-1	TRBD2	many	CASSLRLASYNEQFF	TGCGCCAGCAGCTTACGACTAGCGTCATACAATGAGCAGTTCTTC
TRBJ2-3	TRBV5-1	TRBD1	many	CASSLYRDRGTDTQYF	TGCGCCAGCAGCTTATACCGGGACAGGGGCACAGATACGCAGTATTTT
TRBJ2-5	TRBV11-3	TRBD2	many	CASSPDHRLAGKETQYF	TGTGCCAGCAGCCCCGACCACCGCCTAGCGGGGAAAGAGACCCAGTACTTC
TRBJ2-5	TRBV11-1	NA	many	CASSQGLETQYF	TGTGCCAGCAGTCAGGGGCTAGAGACCCAGTACTTC
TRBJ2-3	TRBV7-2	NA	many	CASSPKFASDTQYF	TGTGCCAGCAGCCCCAAGTTCGCGTCAGATACGCAGTATTTT
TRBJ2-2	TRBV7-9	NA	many	CASSLGGQVAGELFF	TGTGCCAGCAGCTTAGGTGGCCAGGTGGCCGGGGAGCTGTTTTTT
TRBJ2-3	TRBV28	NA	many	CASSHGGVRRDTQYF	TGTGCCAGCAGCCACGGCGGGGTTCGGAGGGATACGCAGTATTTT
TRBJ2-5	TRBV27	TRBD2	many	CASSSPGLAVETQYF	TGTGCCAGCAGTTCGCCGGGACTAGCGGTAGAGACCCAGTACTTC
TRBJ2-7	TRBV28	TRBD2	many	CASSLGGRTSYEQYF	TGTGCCAGCAGTTTAGGCGGGAGGACCTCCTACGAGCAGTACTTC
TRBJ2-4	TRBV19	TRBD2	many	CASSKTSGGNKNIQYF	TGTGCCAGTAGCAAGACTAGCGGGGGGAACAAAAACATTCAGTACTTC
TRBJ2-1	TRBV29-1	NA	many	CSVGIRGDSGNNEQFF	TGCAGCGTTGGGATCCGTGGGGATTCGGGAAACAATGAGCAGTTCTTC
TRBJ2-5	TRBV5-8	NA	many	CASSLTGGETQYF	TGTGCCAGCAGCTTGACAGGAGGGGAGACCCAGTACTTC
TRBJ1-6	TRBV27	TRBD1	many	CASRQGTGWSYNSPLHF	TGTGCCAGCAGGCAAGGGACAGGTTGGTCCTATAATTCACCCCTCCACTTT
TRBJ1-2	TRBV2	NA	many	CASSAGVMDYGYTF	TGTGCCAGCAGCGCCGGGGTAATGGACTATGGCTACACCTTC
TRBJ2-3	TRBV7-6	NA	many	CASSLQIDTQYF	TGTGCCAGCAGCCTACAGATAGATACGCAGTATTTT
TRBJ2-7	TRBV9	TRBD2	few	CASSVGLAGEGEQYF	TGTGCCAGCAGCGTCGGACTAGCGGGAGAAGGCGAGCAGTACTTC
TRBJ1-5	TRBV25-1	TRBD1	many	CASSDWTGDSNQPQHF	TGTGCCAGCAGTGATTGGACAGGGGATAGCAATCAGCCCCAGCATTTT
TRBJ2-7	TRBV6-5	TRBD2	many	CASSYSSAGGLYEQYF	TGTGCCAGCAGTTACTCGTCAGCGGGGGGCCTCTACGAGCAGTACTTC
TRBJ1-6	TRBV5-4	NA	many	CASSPNPQGIRNSPLHF	TGTGCCAGCAGCCCCAACCCCCAGGGAATACGCAATTCACCCCTCCACTTT
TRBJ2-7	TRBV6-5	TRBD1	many	CASRTGQGSYEQYF	TGTGCCAGCAGAACCGGACAGGGCTCCTACGAGCAGTACTTC
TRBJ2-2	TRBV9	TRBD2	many	CASSFSGGAHGELFF	TGTGCCAGCAGCTTTAGCGGGGGGGCCCACGGGGAGCTGTTTTTT
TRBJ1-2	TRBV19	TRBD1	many	CASSTDRGINYGYTF	TGTGCCAGTAGTACGGACAGGGGGATTAACTATGGCTACACCTTC
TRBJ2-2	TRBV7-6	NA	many	CASSALNPQGAGELFF	TGTGCCAGCAGCGCACTGAACCCACAGGGCGCCGGGGAGCTGTTTTTT